This T cell receptor beta chain emerged from a study of blood T cell repertoires in COVID-19. Trimming cost V 9 bases and J 1 base; bases outside gene matches: 8. The CDR3 is 15 residues long. Germline CDR1 is LNHDA and CDR2 is SQIVND (reference sequence). Libraries were prepared by immunoSEQ multiplex PCR; TCRdb keeps only in-frame clonotypes and omits some of them. Here the sample spans over 250,000 clones, approximately 83% being singletons. This chain joins TRBV19 and TRBJ2-3; 9 nucleotides align to TRBD1. Sequencing was done on a sample of peripheral blood. The receptor's source is a woman in her seventies with acute or convalescent COVID-19. CDR3 sequence reads: CASRPGQGRTDTQYF. The CDR3 coding sequence is TGTGCCAGCCGGCCGGGACAGGGCCGCACAGATACGCAGTATTTT.